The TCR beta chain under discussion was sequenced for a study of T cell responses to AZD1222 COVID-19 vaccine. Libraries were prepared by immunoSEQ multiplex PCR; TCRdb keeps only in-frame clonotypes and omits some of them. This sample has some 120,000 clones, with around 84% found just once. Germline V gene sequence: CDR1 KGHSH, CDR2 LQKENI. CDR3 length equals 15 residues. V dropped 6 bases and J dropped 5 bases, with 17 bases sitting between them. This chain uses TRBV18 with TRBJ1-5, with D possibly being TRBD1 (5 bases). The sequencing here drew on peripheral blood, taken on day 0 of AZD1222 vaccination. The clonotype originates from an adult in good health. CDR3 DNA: TGTGCCAGCTCCCCTCAGAGGGGAGTGGATCAGCCCCAGCATTTT. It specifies CASSPQRGVDQPQHF.